The present T cell receptor (beta chain) was sequenced within a study of neurological immune-mediated disorders. This clonotype showed up just a few times. Its target is not known. Noted time point: longitudinal time-point 2. The unsorted libraries originated from 2 million PBMCs kept at -80 C. Germline CDR1 is KGHSH and CDR2 is LQKENI. The CDR3 consists of 14 residues. V was shortened by 1 base and J by 1 base, with 5 bases between the two germline ends. One entry per CDR3 protein, called by TCRdb with MiXCR from the 5' RACE reads. The data contain some 80,000 distinct CDR3 sequences, nearly 6% of them singletons. Study findings and constraints: The highest TCR clonal expansion occurred in HTLV-1-associated myelopathy; multiple sclerosis fell below healthy controls. Phylogenetically, 18 of 34 multiple sclerosis patients' repertoires fell into one related-CDR3 cluster, a possible signature.

The chain couples TRBV18 to TRBJ1-5; D remains unclear. The sample taken for sequencing was PBMCs. This TCR derives from a woman in her sixties with multiple sclerosis. This CDR3 is CASSPQSSNQPQHF. The DNA of the CDR3 is TGTGCCAGCTCACCACAGTCCAGCAATCAGCCCCAGCATTTT.